This TCR beta chain is drawn from a study of T cells in Graves' hyperthyroidism and ophthalmopathy. The table lists this clonotype with a few counts. Fresh 10 ml peripheral blood yielded PBMCs. Researchers amplified the TCR beta CDR3 regions from RNA transcripts. The TCR CDR3 first-round RT-PCR relied on the HTBI primer set. Each CDR3 protein is one row after TCRdb ran MiXCR on the multiplex PCR reads. The sample carries some 530,000 distinct CDR3 sequences, about 22% recorded once. CDR3 length equals 13 residues. V was clipped by 6 bases and J by 1 base, with 7 bases between them. From germline, CDR1 is MDHEN and CDR2 SYDVKM.

The chain carries TRBV28 and TRBJ1-5; D remains ambiguous. The sequence was collected from a woman in her 70s with Graves' ophthalmopathy. Sequencing was done on a sample of blood. As DNA, the CDR3 is TGTGCCAGCAGCCTCCCGAGCAATCAGCCCCAGCATTTT. It encodes CASSLPSNQPQHF.